Presented here are 25 T cell receptor beta chains from one specimen sequenced in a study of T cells in Graves' hyperthyroidism and ophthalmopathy. The TCR beta CDR3 regions underwent amplification using RNA transcripts as the source. The HTBI primer set drove a first-round RT-PCR of the TCR CDR3. Using its own MiXCR run on the multiplex PCR reads, TCRdb lists one record per CDR3 protein. The repertoire holds approximately 640,000 distinct CDR3 sequences, with less than 45% as singletons. Sequenced sample: peripheral blood or thyroid tissue (not recorded which). These receptors all come from an adult man with Graves' disease, either hyperthyroidism or ophthalmopathy (not recorded which).

The sample holds many counts of this clonotype. J is TRBJ1-5 and V is TRBV7-8; D call uncertain. The CDR3 covers 12 residues. The germline CDR1 and CDR2 sequences are SGHVS and FQNEAQ. With 5 bases removed from V and 5 bases from J, the gap between germline ends came to 7 bases. In DNA, the CDR3 is TGTGCCAGCAGCCCCTTCGATCAGCCCCAGCATTTT. Protein product: CASSPFDQPQHF.

This clonotype was seen only a few times. The rearrangement joins TRBV20-1 to TRBJ1-1; TRBD1 agrees at 9 bases. Germline V gene sequence: CDR1 DFQATT, CDR2 SNEGSKA (reference sequence). This CDR3 comprises 14 residues. Germline trimming cut 5 bases from V and 5 bases from J; bases unmatched to any gene: 9. The chain's CDR3 is CSASSGTGRTEAFF. CDR3 bases: TGCAGTGCTTCTTCCGGGACAGGGCGTACTGAAGCTTTCTTT.

V gene TRBV6-5 combines with J gene TRBJ2-2; D not resolved. CDR3 length: 13 residues. Trimming stripped 2 bases from V and 2 bases from J, with 3 bases between. Germline CDR1 and CDR2: MNHEY and SVGAGI. CDR3 in amino acids: CASSYQNTGELFF. CDR3 in DNA: TGTGCCAGCAGTTACCAAAACACCGGGGAGCTGTTTTTT.

In its sample, this clonotype was seen many times. The chain uses TRBV2 and TRBJ1-5; the D gene is possibly TRBD1 (6 bases). The V gene lost 1 base and the J gene lost 7 bases, with 14 bases spanning the gap. Germline CDR1 is SNHLY and CDR2 is FYNNEI. CDR3 length equals 15 residues. CDR3 amino acids: CASSEGVGGRQPQHF. The CDR3 DNA follows: TGTGCCAGCAGTGAAGGGGTAGGGGGTCGGCAGCCCCAGCATTTT.

Regarding this clonotype: Since a much larger clone is just one base distant, this may be a read error. CDR3 DNA sequence: TGTGCCAGCAGTCGGGGGACAGGGTCTACCCTAGTATACGAGCAGTACTTC. Its translation is CASSRGTGSTLVYEQYF. V and J are TRBV7-8 and TRBJ2-7; 9 bases line up with TRBD1. From germline, CDR1 is SGHVS and CDR2 FQNEAQ. With V trimmed by 6 bases and J by 4 bases, 16 bases remained unmatched. This CDR3 spans 17 amino acids.

There are many counts of this clonotype. The chain employs TRBV7-9 and TRBJ1-4; perhaps TRBD1 as D (6 bases). The CDR3 length is 13 residues. The V end was cut by 3 bases, the J end by 11 bases, with 13 bases between. Per germline, CDR1 SEHNR and CDR2 FQNEAQ (reference sequence). CDR3 in DNA: TGTGCCAGCAGCTTCGATACAGGGTCTAAACTGTTTTTT. The encoded protein is CASSFDTGSKLFF. Variable domain in full (rest from reference TRBV7-9 and TRBJ1-4): DTGVSQNPRHKITKRGQNVTFRCDPISEHNRLYWYRQTLGQGPEFLTYFQNEAQLEKSRLLSDRFSAERPKGSFSTLEIQRTEQGDSAMYLCASSFDTGSKLFFGSGTQLSVL.

This clonotype was counted many times. This sequence joins TRBV2 and TRBJ2-7, with D possibly called TRBD1 or TRBD2 (5 bases each). The CDR3 spans 13 residues. Germline V CDR1 and CDR2: SNHLY, FYNNEI. V lost 5 bases and J 5 bases, leaving 13 bases between the germline ends. The CDR3 spells CASSYWRGDEQYF. CDR3 sequence (DNA): TGTGCCAGCAGTTATTGGCGAGGGGACGAGCAGTACTTC.

The chain links TRBV10-3 to TRBJ2-2; TRBD2 aligns across 9 bases. V gave up 4 bases and J gave up 4 bases; unmatched junction bases: 7. There are 16 residues in the CDR3. CDR1 and CDR2 from the germline V gene are ENHRY and SYGVKD. For the CDR3, the DNA is TGTGCCATCAGTGGTGTGACTAGCGGAAGCACCGGGGAGCTGTTTTTT. It is translated as CAISGVTSGSTGELFF.

This clonotype was observed at least ten times. The CDR3: CASSDRGYEQYF. CDR3 bases: TGTGCCAGCTCGGACAGGGGGTACGAGCAGTACTTC. The chain carries TRBV2 and TRBJ2-7; 10 nucleotides match TRBD1. Losses at the gene ends were 8 bases for V and 4 bases for J; bases not matched to a gene: 2. This CDR3 is 12 amino acids long. Germline V gene lookup returns CDR1 SNHLY and CDR2 FYNNEI.

This clonotype was picked up one time. A much bigger clone sits one base away, suggesting this may be a read error. The chain employs TRBV24-1 and TRBJ1-2; weak D call: TRBD1 (6 bases). Germline V gene sequence: CDR1 KGHDR, CDR2 SFDVKD. V was shortened by 7 bases and J by 4 bases, with 9 bases between the two germline ends. The length of the CDR3 is 12 residues. CDR3 amino acids: CATRGAFYGYTF. The CDR3 nucleotides are TGTGCCACCAGGGGGGCCTTCTATGGCTACACCTTC.

The chain employs TRBV15 and TRBJ1-5, with TRBD1 identical over 8 bases. The V gene's germline CDR1 is LNHNV and CDR2 YYDKDF (reference sequence). With V trimmed by 9 bases and J by 5 bases, 6 bases remained unmatched. CDR3 size: 13 residues. The CDR3 DNA follows: TGTGCCACGGCTCAGGGGGCAGATCAGCCCCAGCATTTT. Amino acid sequence: CATAQGADQPQHF.

Worth noting for this clonotype: At one end, the junction sequence differs from germline, possibly due to a read error. The rearrangement joins TRBV5-1 to TRBJ2-7; 11 bases map to TRBD2. Germline lookup yields CDR1 SGHRS and CDR2 YFSETQ. This CDR3 is 16 amino acids long. The CDR3 spells CARVLAGTSGAYEQYF. DNA for the CDR3: TGTGCCAGAGTCTTAGCCGGGACTAGCGGCGCCTACGAGCAGTACTTC.

This chain links TRBV7-9 with TRBJ1-1, with D maybe TRBD1 (5 bases). This CDR3 is built from 15 residues. The germline CDR1 and CDR2 sequences are SEHNR and FQNEAQ (reference sequence). V lost 5 bases and J 4 bases, leaving 17 bases between the germline ends. In nucleotides, the CDR3 is TGTGCCAGCAGCGAGAGCGGGGGTGGGATCACTGAAGCTTTCTTT. Amino acid sequence: CASSESGGGITEAFF.

V usage is TRBV20-1 and J usage is TRBJ2-5, with 7 nucleotides matching TRBD1. This CDR3 region has 14 residues. CDR1 DFQATT and CDR2 SNEGSKA come from the germline V gene (reference sequence). The V and J ends lost 4 bases and 5 bases, in that order; junction bases with no gene match: 10. The CDR3 here is CSATRPGGWETQYF. The CDR3 DNA sequence: TGCAGTGCTACCCGCCCAGGGGGATGGGAGACCCAGTACTTC.

This clonotype was counted ten times or more. V is TRBV7-9 and J is TRBJ1-4; unclear D gene. The V and J ends lost 6 bases and 0 bases respectively, with 8 bases between them. The CDR3 is 14 residues long. From germline, CDR1 is SEHNR and CDR2 FQNEAQ (reference sequence). CDR3 region: CASSRGATNEKLFF. The CDR3 DNA is TGTGCCAGCAGTCGCGGGGCAACTAATGAAAAACTGTTTTTT.

The V gene is TRBV19, the J gene TRBJ1-2; a possible D gene is TRBD1 (5 bases). The V and J ends lost 3 bases and 1 base respectively, with 12 bases between them. CDR1 LNHDA and CDR2 SQIVND come from the germline V gene (reference sequence). This CDR3 region has 15 residues. DNA for the CDR3: TGTGCCAGTAGTATCTTGGGACGGGTTAACTATGGCTACACCTTC. Translating it yields CASSILGRVNYGYTF.

This clonotype was seen ten or more times. This rearrangement joins TRBV5-8 to TRBJ1-5, with D tentatively TRBD1 (6 bases). The germline V gene has CDR1 SGHTS and CDR2 YDEGEE. This CDR3 is 14 amino acids long. V gave up 4 bases and J gave up 5 bases, with 13 bases separating them. This chain's CDR3 is CASSLAGVDQPQHF. For the CDR3, the DNA is TGTGCCAGCAGCCTTGCAGGGGTTGATCAGCCCCAGCATTTT.

This clonotype came up a few times. J is TRBJ1-5 and V is TRBV12-3 or TRBV12-4, with D unresolved. The CDR3 totals 14 residues. The V end lost 6 bases, the J end lost 4 bases, and 13 bases lay between the germline ends. Written as DNA, the CDR3 is TGTGCCAGCAGCTCTAATGAGGAAAATCAGCCCCAGCATTTT. Translation: CASSSNEENQPQHF.

The chain links TRBV5-6 to TRBJ1-1; TRBD1 is a possible D gene (6 bases). Trimming stripped 2 bases from V and 1 base from J, with 15 bases between. The CDR3 has 16 amino acids. Looked up from germline, CDR1 is SGHDT and CDR2 is YYEEEE. The CDR3 DNA follows: TGTGCCAGCAGCTTCATAACCGACAGGCAGAACACTGAAGCTTTCTTT. Protein product: CASSFITDRQNTEAFF.

The rearrangement joins TRBV29-1 to TRBJ2-1; perhaps TRBD2 as D (5 bases). Germline V gives CDR1 SQVTM, CDR2 ANQGSEA. V was clipped by 4 bases and J by 0 bases, with 10 bases between them. CDR3 length: 14 residues. The CDR3 DNA reads TGCAGCGTTGGGGATGGGAGCTCCTACAATGAGCAGTTCTTC. This codes for CSVGDGSSYNEQFF.

This clonotype was observed many times. The chain employs TRBV29-1 and TRBJ1-1, with 7 bases that match TRBD1. The CDR3 contains 13 residues. The germline gives CDR1 SQVTM, CDR2 ANQGSEA. J was trimmed by 2 bases and V by 6 bases; bases with no gene match: 6. The CDR3 is CSVSGQPNTEAFF. CDR3 bases: TGCAGCGTATCGGGACAGCCCAACACTGAAGCTTTCTTT. The full variable domain, its missing parts supplied by reference TRBV29-1 and TRBJ1-1, is SAVISQKPSRDICQRGTSLTIQCQVDSQVTMMFWYRQQPGQSLTLIATANQGSEATYESGFVIDKFPISRPNLTFSTLTVSNMSPEDSSIYLCSVSGQPNTEAFFGQGTRLTVV.

This rearrangement joins TRBV24-1 to TRBJ2-7; D possibly matches TRBD1 or TRBD2 (7 bases each). This CDR3 is built from 18 residues. Trimming took 7 bases from V and 7 from J, leaving 31 bases between them. The germline CDR1 and CDR2 sequences are KGHDR and SFDVKD. The CDR3 DNA reads as TGTGCCACCAGAGCCTCAGGGGGGGCACAGGGATCGAAGCGAGAGCAGTACTTC. It encodes CATRASGGAQGSKREQYF.

This clonotype was seen repeatedly, ten times or more. The chain links TRBV24-1 to TRBJ1-5, with D unclear. The CDR3 is made up of 13 amino acids. V was trimmed by 5 bases and J by 5 bases, leaving 9 bases between them. Germline values: CDR1 KGHDR, CDR2 SFDVKD. CDR3 in amino acids: CATSGPGYQPQHF. CDR3 DNA sequence: TGTGCCACCAGTGGGCCGGGATATCAGCCCCAGCATTTT.

The chain recombines TRBV20-1 with TRBJ1-1; no reliable D call. This CDR3 is built from 13 residues. Germline V gene lookup returns CDR1 DFQATT and CDR2 SNEGSKA (reference sequence). V lost 4 bases, J lost 7 bases, and 16 bases lay in between. The CDR3 DNA is TGCAGTGCTAAGGGCCCCCGCCCGGGTGAAGCTTTCTTT. Its protein is CSAKGPRPGEAFF.

This clonotype was seen a single time. The chain has TRBV19 and TRBJ1-1; D is unclear. Trimming took off 1 base at V and 7 bases at J, with 16 bases between the two ends. The CDR3 length is 15 residues. Germline lookup yields CDR1 LNHDA and CDR2 SQIVND (reference sequence). The CDR3 DNA follows: TGTGCCAGTAGTATAGGGGGAGGGCGGGCCATTGAAGCTTTCTTT. This encodes CASSIGGGRAIEAFF.